Each of the 2 T cell receptor beta chains below was sequenced from the same sample in a study of regulatory T cells in long-lasting Graves disease. Building the TCR beta libraries relied on iRepertoire HTBI primers, and CDR3 regions underwent Arm-PCR. TCRdb analysed the multiplex PCR reads with MiXCR anew, one entry per CDR3 protein. The sample has roughly 500,000 distinct CDR3 sequences, approximately 13% seen once; the top ten hold approximately 9.3%. Time point specified: newly diagnosed GD, antithyroid drugs for less than 3 months. Construction of the TCR library relied on RNA isolated from PBMCs. These data also formed part of another study, on T cells in Graves' hyperthyroidism and ophthalmopathy.

The specimen was peripheral blood mononuclear cells (PBMCs), collected at new diagnosis, from a patient treated with antithyroid drugs. The receptors were sampled from a man under 40 with Graves disease.

The rearrangement joins TRBV10-3 to TRBJ2-7; TRBD1 matches at 8 bases. Germline CDR1 ENHRY, CDR2 SYGVKD. J gave up 4 bases and V 11 bases, and 4 bases lay outside the gene matches. This CDR3 comprises 11 residues. The CDR3 is CAVGQGYEQYF. The DNA of the CDR3 is TGTGCCGTAGGACAGGGTTACGAGCAGTACTTC.

This clonotype has a count of ten or more. The chain uses TRBV28 and TRBJ1-4, with D unresolved. Germline V lookup: CDR1 MDHEN, CDR2 SYDVKM. V dropped 7 bases and J dropped 8 bases, with 8 bases sitting between them. CDR3 length: 11 amino acids. CDR3 region: CASMGNEKLFF. As DNA, the CDR3 is TGTGCCAGCATGGGTAACGAAAAACTGTTTTTT.